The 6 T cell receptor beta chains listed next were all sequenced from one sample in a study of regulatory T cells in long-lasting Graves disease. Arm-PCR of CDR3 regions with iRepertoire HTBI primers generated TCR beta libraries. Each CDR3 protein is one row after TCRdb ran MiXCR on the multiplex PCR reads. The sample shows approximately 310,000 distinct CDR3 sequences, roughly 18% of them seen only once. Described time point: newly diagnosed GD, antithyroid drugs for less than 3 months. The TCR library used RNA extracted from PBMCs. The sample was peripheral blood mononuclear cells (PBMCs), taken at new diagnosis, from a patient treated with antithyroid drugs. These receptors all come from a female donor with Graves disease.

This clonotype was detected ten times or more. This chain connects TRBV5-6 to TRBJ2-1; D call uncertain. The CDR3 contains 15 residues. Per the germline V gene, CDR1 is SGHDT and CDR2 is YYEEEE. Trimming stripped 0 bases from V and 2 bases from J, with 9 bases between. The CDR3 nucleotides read TGTGCCAGCAGCTTGGGATTTGGCCCCTACAATGAGCAGTTCTTC. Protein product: CASSLGFGPYNEQFF.

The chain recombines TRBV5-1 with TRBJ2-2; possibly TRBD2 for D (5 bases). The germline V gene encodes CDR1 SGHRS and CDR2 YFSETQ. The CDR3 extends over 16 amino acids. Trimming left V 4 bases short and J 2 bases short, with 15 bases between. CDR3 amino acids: CASSPRGDGNTGELFF. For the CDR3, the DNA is TGCGCCAGCAGCCCCCGGGGAGATGGAAACACCGGGGAGCTGTTTTTT.

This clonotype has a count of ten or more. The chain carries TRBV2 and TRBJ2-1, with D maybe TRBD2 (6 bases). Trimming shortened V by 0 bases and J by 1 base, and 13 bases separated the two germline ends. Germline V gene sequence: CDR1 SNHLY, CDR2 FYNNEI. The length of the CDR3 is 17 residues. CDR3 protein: CASSEALAEPSYNEQFF. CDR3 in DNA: TGTGCCAGCAGTGAAGCGTTAGCGGAACCTTCCTACAATGAGCAGTTCTTC.

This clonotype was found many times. The DNA for the CDR3 is TGTGCCAGCAGTCCTCAGGGAGGGGGCTACAATGAGCAGTTCTTC. It translates to CASSPQGGGYNEQFF. The chain couples TRBV27 to TRBJ2-1, with D maybe TRBD2 (7 bases). The CDR3 loop spans 15 amino acids. Germline V lookup: CDR1 MNHEY, CDR2 SMNVEV (reference sequence). V was trimmed by 5 bases and J by 3 bases, leaving 14 bases between them.

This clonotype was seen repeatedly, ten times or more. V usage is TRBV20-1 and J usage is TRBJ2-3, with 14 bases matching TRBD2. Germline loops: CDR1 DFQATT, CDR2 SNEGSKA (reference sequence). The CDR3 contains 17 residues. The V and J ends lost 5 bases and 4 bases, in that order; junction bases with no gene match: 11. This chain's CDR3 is CSAPNPGTSGSSDTQYF. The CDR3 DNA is TGCAGTGCTCCCAACCCCGGGACTAGCGGGAGTTCAGATACGCAGTATTTT.

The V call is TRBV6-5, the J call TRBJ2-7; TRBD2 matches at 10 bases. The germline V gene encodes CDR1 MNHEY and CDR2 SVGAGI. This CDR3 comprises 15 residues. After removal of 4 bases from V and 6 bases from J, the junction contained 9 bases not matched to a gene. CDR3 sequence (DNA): TGTGCCAGCAGTTCTCAAGCTAGCGGGAGAGCCGAGCAGTACTTC. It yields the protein CASSSQASGRAEQYF.